This T cell receptor (beta chain) was retrieved from a study of blood T cell repertoires in COVID-19. Whole-study context: Sources were T cells, B-cell-depleted T cells, or PBMCs; the material itself was cDNA or gDNA.

Looked up from germline, CDR1 is MNHEY and CDR2 is SVGEGT. The CDR3 runs to 15 residues. V was clipped by 6 bases and J by 5 bases; unmatched bases: 9. The method was immunoSEQ multiplex PCR; TCRdb's version includes in-frame clones alone and lacks a portion of them. The sample consists of roughly 150,000 clones, around 83% of them appearing once. The chain is built from TRBV6-2 or TRBV6-3 and TRBJ2-5, with 10 bases matching TRBD2. The material sequenced was peripheral blood. This TCR was sampled from a woman in her 70s who had recovered from COVID-19. The CDR3 bases are TGTGCCAGCAGACCTGGGACTAGCGATCTGGAGACCCAGTACTTC. Translated, it gives CASRPGTSDLETQYF.